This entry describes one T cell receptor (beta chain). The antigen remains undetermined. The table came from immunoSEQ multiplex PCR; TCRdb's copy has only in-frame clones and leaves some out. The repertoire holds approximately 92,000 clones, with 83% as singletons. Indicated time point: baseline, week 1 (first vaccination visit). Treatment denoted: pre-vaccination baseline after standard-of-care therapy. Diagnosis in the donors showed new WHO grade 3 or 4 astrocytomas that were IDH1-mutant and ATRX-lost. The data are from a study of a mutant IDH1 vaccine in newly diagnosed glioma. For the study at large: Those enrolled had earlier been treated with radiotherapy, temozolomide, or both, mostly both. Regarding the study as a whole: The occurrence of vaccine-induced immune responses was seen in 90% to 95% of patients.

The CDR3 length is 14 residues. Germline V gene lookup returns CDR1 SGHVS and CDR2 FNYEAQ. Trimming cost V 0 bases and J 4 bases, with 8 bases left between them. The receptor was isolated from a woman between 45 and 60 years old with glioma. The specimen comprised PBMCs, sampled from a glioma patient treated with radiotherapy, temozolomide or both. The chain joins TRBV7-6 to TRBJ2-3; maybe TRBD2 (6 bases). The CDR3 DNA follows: TGTGCCAGCAGCTTAGCGGGGGAGGCAGATACGCAGTATTTT. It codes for CASSLAGEADTQYF.